This T cell receptor beta chain was obtained from a study of CD8+CD57+ T cells in acquired aplastic anemia. In the study overall: When averaged, DNA from sorted CD4+ and CD8+ cells came to around 3.4 ug. Regarding the study as a whole: Researchers report that approximately 28 CD8+ CDR3 sequences appeared in both patients and controls.

Only patients with CD8+CD57+ cell expansion on flow cytometry were chosen for sequencing. A severe acquired aplastic anemia diagnosis applied to all patients. When blood sampling took place, the patients had received no therapy. The template for TCR beta VDJ and CDR3 sequence profiling was genomic DNA. TCRdb recomputed calls from the reads with MiXCR, one row per CDR3 protein. This sample has about 180,000 distinct CDR3 sequences, with around half found just once. The CDR3 has 15 residues. CDR1 SNHLY and CDR2 FYNNEI come from the germline V gene. Trimming at V came to 6 bases and at J to 8 bases, leaving 12 bases not matched to a gene. This clonotype was observed many times. Its antigen is still unknown.

This chain connects TRBV2 to TRBJ1-2; TRBD1 matches 10 bases. The specimen was sorted CD4+, CD8+, or CD8+CD57+ T cells (not recorded which) from PBMCs. The TCR comes from a human donor with aplastic anemia. The CDR3 sequence: CASREPDRGFRGYTF. CDR3 in DNA: TGTGCCAGCAGGGAACCGGACAGGGGGTTTCGCGGCTACACCTTC.